The 25 T cell receptor beta chains below all came from one sample that was sequenced in a study. TCRdb re-derived calls from the 5' RACE reads in MiXCR, one entry per CDR3 protein. The sample consists of 8,000 or so distinct CDR3 sequences, roughly 65% of them appearing once. The sample was tumor-infiltrating naive CD4+ T cells sorted from the breast tumor. Described subset: naive CD4+ T cells, CD4+CD45RA+CD25-. The source of these receptors is a female donor with breast cancer.

This clonotype was picked up one time. V and J are TRBV5-1 and TRBJ2-5, with D uncertain. The CDR3 contains 11 residues. CDR1 and CDR2 (germline): SGHRS, YFSETQ. V was trimmed by 4 bases and J by 3 bases, leaving 4 bases between them. The CDR3 DNA follows: TGCGCCAGCAGCCTTAAAGAGACCCAGTACTTC. Its protein product is CASSLKETQYF.

The chain carries TRBV29-1 and TRBJ2-7; no clear D gene. Germline CDR1 and CDR2: SQVTM and ANQGSEA. Trimming took 4 bases from V and 3 from J, leaving 7 bases between them. CDR3 length: 11 residues. The CDR3 DNA follows: TGCAGCGTTGGTGAGGTCTACGAGCAGTACTTC. It yields the protein CSVGEVYEQYF.

The chain joins TRBV6-6 to TRBJ1-1, with a possible D match to TRBD1 (5 bases). The CDR3 is made up of 13 amino acids. V was trimmed by 2 bases and J by 2 bases, leaving 6 bases between them. Germline V gives CDR1 MNHNY, CDR2 SVGAGI (reference sequence). The CDR3 coding sequence is TGTGCCAGCAGTTACGGGGGAAACACTGAAGCTTTCTTT. It yields the protein CASSYGGNTEAFF.

V gene TRBV20-1 combines with J gene TRBJ1-4; D ambiguous. Trimming took off 4 bases at V and 7 bases at J, with 16 bases between the two ends. Germline lookup yields CDR1 DFQATT and CDR2 SNEGSKA (reference sequence). The length of the CDR3 is 14 residues. The CDR3 DNA follows: TGCAGTGCTACCCTGACGCAAGGCCCTGAAAAACTGTTTTTT. Its protein is CSATLTQGPEKLFF.

Only a few counts were recorded for this clonotype. J is TRBJ2-1 and V is TRBV4-1; TRBD2 aligns across 11 bases. The length of the CDR3 is 17 residues. The germline V gene has CDR1 MGHRA and CDR2 YSYEKL. Germline trimming cut 3 bases from V and 0 bases from J; bases unmatched to any gene: 4. CDR3 amino acids: CASSHPGLAGSYNEQFF. CDR3 DNA sequence: TGCGCCAGCAGCCACCCCGGACTAGCGGGCTCCTACAATGAGCAGTTCTTC.

The chain joins TRBV11-2 to TRBJ2-5; D not certain. Germline CDR1 is SGHAT and CDR2 is FQNNGV. V was shortened by 11 bases and J by 5 bases, with 12 bases between the two germline ends. This CDR3 is 11 amino acids long. CDR3 residues: CAVGNGETQYF. The CDR3 coding sequence is TGTGCCGTGGGAAACGGGGAGACCCAGTACTTC.

The chain is built from TRBV27 and TRBJ1-1; D is ambiguous. CDR1 MNHEY and CDR2 SMNVEV come from the germline V gene (reference sequence). The CDR3 length is 15 residues. V lost 4 bases and J 4 bases, leaving 16 bases between the germline ends. CDR3 nucleotide sequence: TGTGCCAGCAGTTCCGACATGGCATACGGCACTGAAGCTTTCTTT. Protein product: CASSSDMAYGTEAFF.

By share, this clonotype ranks as medium-sized. CDR3 in amino acids: CSAWDNSNYGYTF. The CDR3 DNA follows: TGCAGTGCCTGGGACAACTCTAACTATGGCTACACCTTC. J is TRBJ1-2 and V is TRBV20-1; a possible D gene is TRBD1 (6 bases). The V and J ends lost 6 bases and 0 bases respectively, with 11 bases between them. There are 13 residues in the CDR3. Per germline, CDR1 DFQATT and CDR2 SNEGSKA (reference sequence).

The chain joins TRBV20-1 to TRBJ2-6; D not resolved. The germline V and J ends were trimmed by 6 bases and 0 bases, with 9 bases remaining between them. The CDR3 consists of 14 residues. Germline values: CDR1 DFQATT, CDR2 SNEGSKA (reference sequence). The CDR3 is CSAPDNSGANVLTF. In DNA, the CDR3 is TGCAGTGCACCAGACAACTCTGGGGCCAACGTCCTGACTTTC.

J is TRBJ2-7 and V is TRBV20-1; 7 bases map to TRBD2. Germline loops: CDR1 DFQATT, CDR2 SNEGSKA (reference sequence). J gave up 4 bases and V 0 bases, and 9 bases lay outside the gene matches. The CDR3 has 15 amino acids. In nucleotides, the CDR3 is TGCAGTGCTAGAGATCTGGGGACTATCTTATACGAGCAGTACTTC. Its protein product is CSARDLGTILYEQYF.

The V gene is TRBV7-7, the J gene TRBJ2-2; TRBD2 matches at 13 bases. This CDR3 contains 16 residues. In germline, CDR1 is SSHAT, CDR2 FNYEAQ (reference sequence). The J segment lost 4 bases and the V segment lost 4 bases, leaving 3 bases of the junction unmatched. The CDR3 reads CASSSLAGGVTGELFF. In DNA form, the CDR3 reads TGTGCCAGCAGCTCACTAGCGGGAGGGGTCACCGGGGAGCTGTTTTTT.

This clonotype was seen a handful of times. The gene calls are TRBV20-1 and TRBJ2-1; 12 bases map to TRBD2. Per germline, CDR1 DFQATT and CDR2 SNEGSKA (reference sequence). The CDR3 totals 15 residues. With 4 bases clipped from V and 4 bases from J, the junction kept 5 bases outside the gene matches. The CDR3 loop is CSAKPLAGGYNEQFF. The CDR3 nucleotides are TGCAGTGCTAAACCGCTAGCGGGAGGGTACAATGAGCAGTTCTTC.

The CDR3: CASSPGHLGDEQFF. In DNA, the CDR3 is TGTGCCAGCAGCCCGGGACACTTGGGCGATGAGCAGTTCTTC. The V call is TRBV7-6, the J call TRBJ2-1; D is perhaps TRBD1 (6 bases). The V gene lost 5 bases and the J gene lost 8 bases, with 16 bases spanning the gap. The CDR3 contains 14 residues. Looked up from germline, CDR1 is SGHVS and CDR2 is FNYEAQ.

Written as DNA, the CDR3 is TGTGCCAGCAGTCTGCGGACGGCTGGCTACACCTTC. Its translation is CASSLRTAGYTF. The chain couples TRBV6-1 to TRBJ1-2, with unresolved D. This CDR3 region has 12 residues. V was trimmed by 5 bases and J by 7 bases, leaving 11 bases between them. Germline V gene lookup returns CDR1 MNHNS and CDR2 SASEGT.

In this sample, this clonotype turned up a few times. V and J are TRBV7-7 and TRBJ2-5, with D perhaps given as TRBD1 or TRBD2 (5 bases each). The CDR3 is made up of 13 amino acids. Germline V lookup: CDR1 SSHAT, CDR2 FNYEAQ (reference sequence). The CDR3 region has the DNA TGTGCTAGCGTGTCAGGCGCCCAGGGGACCCAGTACTTC. As protein: CASVSGAQGTQYF. Filled out from reference TRBV7-7 and TRBJ2-5, the complete variable domain reads GAGVSQSPRYKVTKRGQDVTLRCDPISSHATLYWYQQALGQGPEFLTYFNYEAQPDKSGLPSDRFSAERPEGSISTLTIQRTEQRDSAMYRCASVSGAQGTQYFGPGTRLLVL.

There are a few counts of this clonotype. The V call is TRBV4-1, the J call TRBJ1-5; 7 bases match TRBD1. Germline V gives CDR1 MGHRA, CDR2 YSYEKL. CDR3 length: 17 amino acids. The J segment lost 3 bases and the V segment lost 1 base, leaving 9 bases of the junction unmatched. CDR3 region: CASSQVYRDSYNQPQHF. The CDR3 nucleotides are TGCGCCAGCAGCCAAGTCTATCGGGACAGCTACAATCAGCCCCAGCATTTT.

The table lists this clonotype with a few counts. The genes are TRBV11-2 and TRBJ1-2, with D hard to call. CDR3 length: 14 residues. The V and J ends lost 1 base and 7 bases respectively, with 13 bases between them. The germline V gene encodes CDR1 SGHAT and CDR2 FQNNGV. This CDR3 is CASSLGAEGSGYTF. In DNA form, the CDR3 reads TGTGCCAGCAGCTTAGGGGCTGAAGGGTCTGGCTACACCTTC. The whole variable domain, filled in from reference TRBV11-2 and TRBJ1-2, reads EAGVAQSPRYKIIEKRQSVAFWCNPISGHATLYWYQQILGQGPKLLIQFQNNGVVDDSQLPKDRFSAERLKGVDSTLKIQPAKLEDSAVYLCASSLGAEGSGYTFGSGTRLTVV.

About this clonotype: Compared with germline, one end of the junction differs, possibly owing to a read error. The J gene is TRBJ1-5, the V gene TRBV18; tentative D call: TRBD1 (6 bases). Germline CDR1 reads KGHSH; CDR2 reads LQKENI. CDR3 length: 16 amino acids. In DNA, the CDR3 is TGTGCCAGCACACCAGAATCGGGACACCGCAATCAGCCCCAGCATTTT. Protein product: CASTPESGHRNQPQHF.

The chain recombines TRBV7-2 with TRBJ1-2, with D possibly TRBD1 on 6 matching bases. Trimming cost V 5 bases and J 2 bases, with 9 bases left between them. This CDR3 region has 13 residues. CDR1 and CDR2 from the germline V gene are SGHTA and FQGNSA. CDR3 DNA sequence: TGTGCCAGCAGCCGGCAGGGGAACTATGGCTACACCTTC. It yields the protein CASSRQGNYGYTF.

This clonotype was picked up a small number of times. V usage is TRBV4-1 and J usage is TRBJ1-2; TRBD1 matches 8 bases. V was clipped by 5 bases and J by 4 bases; unmatched bases: 3. This CDR3 spans 13 amino acids. Germline CDR1 MGHRA, CDR2 YSYEKL. In DNA, the CDR3 is TGCGCCAGCAGCGAAGGACAGGGCTATGGCTACACCTTC. It encodes CASSEGQGYGYTF.

This clonotype was picked up one time. This chain uses TRBV5-1 with TRBJ2-1; 7 bases align to TRBD1. Germline V CDR1 and CDR2: SGHRS, YFSETQ. Losses at the gene ends were 4 bases for V and 8 bases for J; bases not matched to a gene: 6. CDR3 length: 13 residues. The CDR3 nucleotides are TGCGCCAGCAGCCTGGACAGGTTCGATGAGCAGTTCTTC. Translated: CASSLDRFDEQFF.

This clonotype was found a few times. The gene calls are TRBV20-1 and TRBJ2-3, with D unclear. CDR3 size: 13 residues. V lost 4 bases and J 1 base, leaving 9 bases between the germline ends. Germline V gene data show CDR1 as DFQATT and CDR2 as SNEGSKA (reference sequence). DNA of the CDR3: TGCAGTGCTAAGATGGAGCGCACAGATACGCAGTATTTT. Its translation: CSAKMERTDTQYF.

In this sample, this clonotype turned up once. CDR3 sequence: CASSLSTASHGELFF. The DNA for the CDR3 is TGTGCCAGCAGCTTATCAACAGCATCTCACGGGGAGCTGTTTTTT. This chain joins TRBV11-1 and TRBJ2-2; D is uncertain. This CDR3 contains 15 residues. Germline assignment: CDR1 SGHAT and CDR2 FQDESV (reference sequence). The V end was cut by 2 bases, the J end by 7 bases, with 14 bases between.

As regards this clonotype: A much larger clone sits a single nucleotide away, making a read error possible. V gene TRBV12-3 or TRBV12-4 combines with J gene TRBJ2-1, with D tentatively TRBD2 (6 bases). The CDR3 extends over 14 amino acids. CDR3 sequence reads: CASRVRGNYNGQFF. The DNA of the CDR3 is TGTGCCAGCAGGGTCCGCGGGAACTACAATGGGCAGTTCTTC.

Notes on this clonotype: One junction end disagrees with the germline gene, perhaps due to a read error. V and J are TRBV6-1 and TRBJ2-2, with a possible D match to TRBD2 (5 bases). This CDR3 is built from 14 residues. The germline V gene encodes CDR1 MNHNS and CDR2 SASEGT. The DNA of the CDR3 is TGTGCCAGCAGTCCGGTCGGGGAGACCGGGGAGCTATTTTTT. It is translated as CASSPVGETGELFF.